The 18 T cell receptor beta chains below come from one sample, sequenced in a study of a mutant IDH1 vaccine in newly diagnosed glioma. What these receptors recognize is not known. Time point given: week 47, end of study. Vaccination used 300 ug of mutant IDH1 20-mer peptide per dose, with topical imiquimod. Produced via immunoSEQ multiplex PCR; TCRdb's table is partial and in-frame only. Of around 30,000 clones detected, about 86% appear once; the ten largest clones hold approximately 12%. The sample here was PBMCs, taken from a glioma patient whose treatment included an IDH1 peptide vaccine. The receptor set was obtained from a woman aged 25 to 39 with glioma.

The rearrangement links TRBV18 to TRBJ2-1; 9 bases are shared with TRBD2. The V and J ends lost 9 bases and 0 bases, in that order; junction bases with no gene match: 3. The germline gives CDR1 KGHSH, CDR2 LQKENI. The CDR3 runs 14 residues. The CDR3 DNA is TGTGCCAGTTCAGCGGGGGGCTCCTACAATGAGCAGTTCTTC. This translates into CASSAGGSYNEQFF. The whole variable domain, remainder taken from reference TRBV18 and TRBJ2-1, is NAGVMQNPRHLVRRRGQEARLRCSPMKGHSHVYWYRQLPEEGLKFMVYLQKENIIDESGMPKERFSAEFPKEGPSILRIQQVVRGDSAAYFCASSAGGSYNEQFFGPGTRLTVL.

The chain is built from TRBV6-5 and TRBJ1-2; the D is unclear. Germline assignment: CDR1 MNHEY and CDR2 SVGAGI. The CDR3 sequence is 13 residues long. The V end lost 2 bases, the J end lost 4 bases, and 8 bases lay between the germline ends. The CDR3 sequence: CASSYGHLYGYTF. Here the CDR3 DNA reads TGTGCCAGCAGTTACGGGCACCTCTATGGCTACACCTTC.

V and J are TRBV5-4 and TRBJ2-1; D is ambiguous. CDR3 size: 13 residues. The germline V gene has CDR1 SGHNT and CDR2 YYREEE (reference sequence). Trimming pared 2 bases from V and 6 bases from J, leaving 9 bases between. Written as DNA, the CDR3 is TGTGCCAGCAGCTTACCCTCGGGCAATGAGCAGTTCTTC. Encoded protein: CASSLPSGNEQFF.

The sample holds one count of this clone. The chain recombines TRBV6-5 with TRBJ1-1, with D perhaps TRBD1 (5 bases). The CDR3 loop spans 15 amino acids. Deletions cut 8 bases from V and 0 bases from J, with 16 bases between. Germline CDR1 and CDR2: MNHEY and SVGAGI. CDR3 nucleotides: TGTGCCAGCCTCCCCCCGGGGGGAATGAACACTGAAGCTTTCTTT. Its protein product is CASLPPGGMNTEAFF.

The V and J genes are TRBV7-2 and TRBJ2-5; 7 positions match TRBD1. In germline, CDR1 is SGHTA, CDR2 FQGNSA. The length of the CDR3 is 14 residues. Trimming removed 5 bases from V and 5 bases from J; junction bases left unmatched: 8. CDR3 sequence reads: CASSPRQGRETQYF. The CDR3 nucleotides are TGTGCCAGCAGCCCAAGACAGGGTCGGGAGACCCAGTACTTC.

The chain uses TRBV6-5 and TRBJ1-2; D remains unclear. Germline V gene sequence: CDR1 MNHEY, CDR2 SVGAGI. CDR3 length: 12 residues. V was trimmed by 6 bases and J by 5 bases, leaving 10 bases between them. CDR3 amino acids: CASSLEGYGYTF. The CDR3 nucleotides are TGTGCCAGCAGCCTCGAAGGGTATGGCTACACCTTC.

The chain joins TRBV4-2 to TRBJ2-7; 7 nucleotides align to TRBD1. The germline gives CDR1 LGHNA, CDR2 YNFKEQ. The junction had 9 bases not matched to a gene; V was cut back by 3 bases and J by 4 bases. This CDR3 comprises 15 residues. CDR3 coding DNA: TGTGCCAGCAGCCAGGCCGGGACAGAAGGTTACGAGCAGTACTTC. Translated, it gives CASSQAGTEGYEQYF.

The gene calls are TRBV4-3 and TRBJ1-1, with a weak D call TRBD1 (5 bases). The CDR3 consists of 15 residues. The germline V gene encodes CDR1 LGHNA and CDR2 YSLEER. Deletions cut 5 bases from V and 4 bases from J, with 17 bases between. The CDR3 sequence is CASSTEIGAVTEAFF. The CDR3 coding sequence is TGCGCCAGCAGCACCGAGATAGGGGCGGTCACTGAAGCTTTCTTT.

The chain is built from TRBV5-6 and TRBJ1-5; 9 positions agree with TRBD1. This CDR3 has 14 amino acids. The trim removed 1 base at V and 9 bases at J, leaving 5 bases unmatched. Germline V lookup: CDR1 SGHDT, CDR2 YYEEEE. CDR3 residues: CASSLTGGEGPQHF. The CDR3 nucleotides are TGTGCCAGCAGCTTGACAGGGGGCGAAGGGCCCCAGCATTTT.

This chain links TRBV28 with TRBJ1-1; weak D call: TRBD1 (6 bases). CDR1 MDHEN and CDR2 SYDVKM come from the germline V gene. V lost 8 bases and J 0 bases, leaving 16 bases between the germline ends. The CDR3 loop spans 15 amino acids. The CDR3 reads CASGTGWGMNTEAFF. CDR3 in DNA: TGTGCCAGCGGCACAGGGTGGGGGATGAACACTGAAGCTTTCTTT.

The V call is TRBV5-6, the J call TRBJ1-1; D is uncertain. Germline lookup yields CDR1 SGHDT and CDR2 YYEEEE. This CDR3 comprises 13 residues. V lost 7 bases, J lost 4 bases, and 14 bases lay in between. CDR3 loop: CASAMIEGTEAFF. CDR3 bases: TGTGCCAGCGCCATGATAGAGGGCACTGAAGCTTTCTTT. The full variable domain, completed using reference TRBV5-6 and TRBJ1-1, is DAGVTQSPTHLIKTRGQQVTLRCSPKSGHDTVSWYQQALGQGPQFIFQYYEEEERQRGNFPDRFSGHQFPNYSSELNVNALLLGDSALYLCASAMIEGTEAFFGQGTRLTVV.

The chain joins TRBV4-2 to TRBJ1-2; D is uncertain. The ends were cut back, 2 bases at V and 1 base at J, with 17 bases in the middle. In germline, CDR1 is LGHNA, CDR2 YNFKEQ. The length of the CDR3 is 17 residues. The CDR3 spells CASSQLDQVVSNYGYTF. CDR3 sequence (DNA): TGTGCCAGCAGCCAATTAGATCAGGTAGTCAGTAACTATGGCTACACCTTC.

This CDR3 reads CASSRWGSADTQYF. The DNA of the CDR3 is TGTGCCAGCAGCCGGTGGGGTAGCGCAGATACGCAGTATTTT. V gene TRBV5-6 combines with J gene TRBJ2-3, with D possibly being TRBD2 (5 bases). Germline lookup yields CDR1 SGHDT and CDR2 YYEEEE. There are 14 residues in the CDR3. Trimming stripped 4 bases from V and 4 bases from J, with 13 bases between.

This chain links TRBV7-9 with TRBJ2-7; no reliable D call. CDR1 SEHNR and CDR2 FQNEAQ come from the germline V gene (reference sequence). The V end was cut by 2 bases, the J end by 5 bases, with 13 bases between. The CDR3 loop spans 14 amino acids. The CDR3 loop is CASSLPPPEHEQYF. CDR3 in DNA: TGTGCCAGCAGCTTACCCCCCCCCGAGCACGAGCAGTACTTC. The full variable domain, completed using reference TRBV7-9 and TRBJ2-7, is DTGVSQNPRHKITKRGQNVTFRCDPISEHNRLYWYRQTLGQGPEFLTYFQNEAQLEKSRLLSDRFSAERPKGSFSTLEIQRTEQGDSAMYLCASSLPPPEHEQYFGPGTRLTVT.

CDR3 in DNA: TGTGCTAGTGGTTCGGGGGACAGTTTTCGCAATCAGCCCCAGCATTTT. Amino acid sequence: CASGSGDSFRNQPQHF. The chain carries TRBV12-5 and TRBJ1-5; TRBD1 matches 7 bases. The germline V gene has CDR1 LGHNT and CDR2 FRNRAP. CDR3 length: 16 amino acids. J gave up 2 bases and V 4 bases, and 8 bases lay outside the gene matches.

There are a few counts of this clone. This chain connects TRBV19 to TRBJ2-2; a weak D match, TRBD2 (5 bases). Trimming cost V 4 bases and J 8 bases, with 14 bases left between them. CDR3 size: 14 residues. Per germline, CDR1 LNHDA and CDR2 SQIVND (reference sequence). CDR3 loop: CASSRLEVRGELFF. As DNA, the CDR3 is TGTGCCAGTAGTAGGCTGGAGGTTAGGGGGGAGCTGTTTTTT.

The chain has TRBV5-4 and TRBJ1-2; 8 positions match TRBD1. The germline V gene encodes CDR1 SGHNT and CDR2 YYREEE (reference sequence). Trimming took 0 bases from V and 2 from J; bases not matched to a gene: 0. CDR3 length: 14 amino acids. The CDR3 spells CASSLDRGNYGYTF. CDR3 in DNA: TGTGCCAGCAGCTTGGACAGGGGGAACTATGGCTACACCTTC.

The rearrangement links TRBV5-1 to TRBJ1-1; TRBD1 matches 8 bases. The germline gives CDR1 SGHRS, CDR2 YFSETQ. The V gene end was trimmed by 4 bases and the J gene end by 6 bases; junction bases not matched to a gene: 8. This CDR3 has 14 amino acids. The CDR3 DNA follows: TGCGCCAGCAGCCGATGGCGGGGACAGGCTGAAGCTTTCTTT. Residues: CASSRWRGQAEAFF.